The source of this TCR beta chain is a study of blood T cell repertoires in COVID-19. Looking at the study overall: Samples representing acute and convalescent COVID-19 were sourced from the United States, Italy and Spain.

The CDR3 runs 14 residues. The V and J ends lost 2 bases and 11 bases, in that order; junction bases with no gene match: 6. Germline lookup yields CDR1 WSHSY and CDR2 SAAADI. Per the original methods: It was from reference gene primer amplification that nucleated cell counts were estimated. This table comes from immunoSEQ multiplex PCR, and its TCRdb copy is limited to in-frame clones, with some not included. Clonal size and the V and J genes are those of that table, whereas D and trimming came from the DNA. This table holds 300,000 to 350,000 clones, roughly 90% found once. Researchers sorted participants into cohorts using their self-reported clinical history.

This receptor was taken from a woman aged 25 to 39 who had been exposed to COVID-19. The sequencing input was PBMCs or T cells enriched from blood (not recorded which). The chain carries TRBV10-2 and TRBJ1-3, with TRBD1 identical over 10 bases. Here the CDR3 DNA reads TGCGCCAGCAGTGAGGGACAGGGGGAATTTCCCATATATTTT. Protein: CASSEGQGEFPIYF.